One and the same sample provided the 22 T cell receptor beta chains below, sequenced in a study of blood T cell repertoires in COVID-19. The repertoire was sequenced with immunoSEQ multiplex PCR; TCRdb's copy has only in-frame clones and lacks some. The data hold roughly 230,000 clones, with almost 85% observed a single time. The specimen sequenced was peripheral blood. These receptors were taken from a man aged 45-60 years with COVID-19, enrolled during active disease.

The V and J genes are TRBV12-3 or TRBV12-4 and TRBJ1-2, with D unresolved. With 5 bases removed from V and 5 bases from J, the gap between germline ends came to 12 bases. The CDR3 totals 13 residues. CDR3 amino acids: CASSPSTGYGYTF. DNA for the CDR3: TGTGCCAGCAGTCCATCGACGGGTTATGGCTACACCTTC.

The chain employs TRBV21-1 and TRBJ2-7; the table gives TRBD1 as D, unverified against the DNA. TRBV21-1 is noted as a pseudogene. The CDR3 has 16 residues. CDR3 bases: TGTGCCAGCAGCAAATCAATACGGGGACAGACCTACGAGCAGTACTTC. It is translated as CASSKSIRGQTYEQYF.

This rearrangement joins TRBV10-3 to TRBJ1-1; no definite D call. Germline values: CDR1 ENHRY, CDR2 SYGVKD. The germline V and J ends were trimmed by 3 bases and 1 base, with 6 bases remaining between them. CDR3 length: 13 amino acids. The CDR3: CAISEQKNTEAFF. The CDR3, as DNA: TGTGCCATCAGTGAACAGAAGAACACTGAAGCTTTCTTT.

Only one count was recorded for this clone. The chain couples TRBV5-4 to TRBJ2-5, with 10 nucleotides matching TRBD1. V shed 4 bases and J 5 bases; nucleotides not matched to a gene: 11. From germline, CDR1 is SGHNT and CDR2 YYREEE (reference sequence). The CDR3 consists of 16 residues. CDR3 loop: CASSGQGQGPGETQYF. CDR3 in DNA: TGTGCCAGCAGCGGACAGGGACAGGGGCCCGGGGAGACCCAGTACTTC.

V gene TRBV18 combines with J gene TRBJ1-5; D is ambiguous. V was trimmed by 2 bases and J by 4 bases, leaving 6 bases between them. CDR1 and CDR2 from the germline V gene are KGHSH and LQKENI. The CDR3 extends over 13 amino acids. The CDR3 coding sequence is TGTGCCAGCTCACCAACAAGTAATCAGCCCCAGCATTTT. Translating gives CASSPTSNQPQHF.

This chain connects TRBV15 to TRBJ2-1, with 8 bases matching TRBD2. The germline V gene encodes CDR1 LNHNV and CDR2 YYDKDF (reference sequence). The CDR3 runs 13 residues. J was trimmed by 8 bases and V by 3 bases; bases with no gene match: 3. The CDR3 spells CATSSREGDEQFF. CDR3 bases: TGTGCCACCAGCAGCCGGGAGGGTGATGAGCAGTTCTTC.

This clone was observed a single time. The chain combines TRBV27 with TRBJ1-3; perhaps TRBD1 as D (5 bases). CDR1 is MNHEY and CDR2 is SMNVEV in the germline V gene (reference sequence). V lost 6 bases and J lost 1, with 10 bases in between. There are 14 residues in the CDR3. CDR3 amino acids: CASSPGGSGNTIYF. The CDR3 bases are TGTGCCAGCAGCCCGGGGGGTTCTGGAAACACCATATATTTT.

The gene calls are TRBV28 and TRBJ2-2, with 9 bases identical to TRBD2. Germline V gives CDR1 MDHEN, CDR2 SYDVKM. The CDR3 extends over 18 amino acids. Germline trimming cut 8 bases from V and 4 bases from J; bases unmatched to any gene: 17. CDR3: CASPLQEEAGGITGELFF. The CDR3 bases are TGTGCCAGCCCCTTGCAGGAGGAAGCGGGGGGAATCACCGGGGAGCTGTTTTTT.

CDR3: CASSQGVSGANVLTF. The CDR3 DNA reads as TGCGCCAGCAGTCAGGGCGTCTCTGGGGCCAACGTCCTGACTTTC. The rearrangement links TRBV4-1 to TRBJ2-6; tentatively, D is TRBD1 (5 bases). The CDR3 spans 15 residues. Germline V gene lookup returns CDR1 MGHRA and CDR2 YSYEKL. The germline V and J ends were trimmed by 6 bases and 0 bases, with 9 bases remaining between them.

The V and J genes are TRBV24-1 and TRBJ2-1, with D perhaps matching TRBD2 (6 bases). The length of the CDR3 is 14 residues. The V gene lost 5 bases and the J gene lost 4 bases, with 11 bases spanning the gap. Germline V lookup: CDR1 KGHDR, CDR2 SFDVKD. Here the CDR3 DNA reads TGTGCCACCAGTGTCGGGGGACCTTACAATGAGCAGTTCTTC. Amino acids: CATSVGGPYNEQFF.

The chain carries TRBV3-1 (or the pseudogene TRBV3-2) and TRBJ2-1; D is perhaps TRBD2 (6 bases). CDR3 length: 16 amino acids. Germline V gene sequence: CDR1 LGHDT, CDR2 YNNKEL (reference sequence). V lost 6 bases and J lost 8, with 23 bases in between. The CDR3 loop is CASSLRLEVKVYEQFF. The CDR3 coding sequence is TGTGCCAGCAGTCTGAGACTAGAAGTTAAGGTGTATGAGCAGTTCTTC.

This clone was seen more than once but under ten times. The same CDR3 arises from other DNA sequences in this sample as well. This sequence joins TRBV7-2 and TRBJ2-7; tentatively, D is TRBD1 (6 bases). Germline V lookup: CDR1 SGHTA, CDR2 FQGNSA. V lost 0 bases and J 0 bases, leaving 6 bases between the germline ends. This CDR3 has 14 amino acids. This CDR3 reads CASSLAGGSYEQYF. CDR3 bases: TGTGCCAGCAGCTTAGCAGGGGGCTCCTACGAGCAGTACTTC. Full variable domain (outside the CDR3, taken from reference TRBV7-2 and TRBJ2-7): GAGVSQSPSNKVTEKGKDVELRCDPISGHTALYWYRQSLGQGLEFLIYFQGNSAPDKSGLPSDRFSAERTGGSVSTLTIQRTQQEDSAVYLCASSLAGGSYEQYFGPGTRLTVT.

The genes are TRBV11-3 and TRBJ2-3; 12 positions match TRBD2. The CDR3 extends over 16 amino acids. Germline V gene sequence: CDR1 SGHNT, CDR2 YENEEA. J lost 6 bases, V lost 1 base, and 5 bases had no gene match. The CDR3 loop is CASSLASGGAVDTQYF. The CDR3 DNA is TGTGCCAGCAGCTTAGCTAGCGGGGGGGCCGTGGATACGCAGTATTTT.

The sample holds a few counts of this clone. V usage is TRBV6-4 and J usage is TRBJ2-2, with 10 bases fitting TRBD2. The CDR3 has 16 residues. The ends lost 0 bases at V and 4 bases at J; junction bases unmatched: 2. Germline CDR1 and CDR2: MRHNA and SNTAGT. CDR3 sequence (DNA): TGTGCCAGCAGTGACTCGAGCGGGGGGGCCACCGGGGAGCTGTTTTTT. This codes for CASSDSSGGATGELFF.

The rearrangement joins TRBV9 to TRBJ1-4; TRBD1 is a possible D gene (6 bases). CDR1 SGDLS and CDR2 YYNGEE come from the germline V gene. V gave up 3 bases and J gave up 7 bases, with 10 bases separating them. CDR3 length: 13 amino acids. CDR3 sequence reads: CASSAGGREKLFF. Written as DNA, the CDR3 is TGTGCCAGCAGCGCCGGGGGGCGTGAAAAACTGTTTTTT.

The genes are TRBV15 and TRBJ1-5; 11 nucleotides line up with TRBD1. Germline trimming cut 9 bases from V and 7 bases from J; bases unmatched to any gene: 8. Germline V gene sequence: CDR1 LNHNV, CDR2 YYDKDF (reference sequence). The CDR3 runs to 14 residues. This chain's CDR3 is CATTDRGPYQPQHF. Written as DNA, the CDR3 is TGTGCCACGACGGACAGGGGGCCTTACCAGCCCCAGCATTTT.

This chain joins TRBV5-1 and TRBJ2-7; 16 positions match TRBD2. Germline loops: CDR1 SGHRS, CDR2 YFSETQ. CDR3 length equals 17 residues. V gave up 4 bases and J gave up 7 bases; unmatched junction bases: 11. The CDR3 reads CASSRGLAGGSRVEQYF. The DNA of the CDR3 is TGCGCCAGCAGCAGGGGACTAGCGGGAGGGAGTCGGGTGGAGCAGTACTTC.

This CDR3 is CSASSPGLGVTDTQYF. CDR3 sequence (DNA): TGCAGTGCTAGTTCTCCGGGACTGGGAGTCACAGATACGCAGTATTTT. This chain uses TRBV20-1 with TRBJ2-3, with a possible D match to TRBD2 (6 bases). With 3 bases removed from V and 2 bases from J, the gap between germline ends came to 18 bases. Germline assignment: CDR1 DFQATT and CDR2 SNEGSKA (reference sequence). There are 16 residues in the CDR3.

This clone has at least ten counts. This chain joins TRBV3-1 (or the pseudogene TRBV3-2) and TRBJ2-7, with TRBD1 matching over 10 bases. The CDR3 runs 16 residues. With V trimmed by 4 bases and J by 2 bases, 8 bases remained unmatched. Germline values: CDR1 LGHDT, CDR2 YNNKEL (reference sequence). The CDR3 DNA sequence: TGTGCCAGCAGCCTTGACAGGGGGCTGGGGACCTACGAGCAGTACTTC. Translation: CASSLDRGLGTYEQYF.

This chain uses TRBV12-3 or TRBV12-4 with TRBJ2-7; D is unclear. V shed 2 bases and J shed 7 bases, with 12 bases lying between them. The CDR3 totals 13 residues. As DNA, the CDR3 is TGTGCCAGCAGTTTACCCCACACACAAGAGCAGTACTTC. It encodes CASSLPHTQEQYF.

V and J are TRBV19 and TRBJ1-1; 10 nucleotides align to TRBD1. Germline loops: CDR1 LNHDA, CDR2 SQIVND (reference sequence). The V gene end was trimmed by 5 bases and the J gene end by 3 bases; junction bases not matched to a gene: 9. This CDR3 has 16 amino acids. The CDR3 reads CASSSPPGTGDTEAFF. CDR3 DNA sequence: TGTGCCAGTAGTTCGCCACCCGGGACAGGGGACACTGAAGCTTTCTTT.

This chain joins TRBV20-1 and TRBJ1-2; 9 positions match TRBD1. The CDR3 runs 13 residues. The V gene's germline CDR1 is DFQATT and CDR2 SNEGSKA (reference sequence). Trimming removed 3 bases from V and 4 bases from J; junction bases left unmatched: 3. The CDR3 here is CSASDRGSYGYTF. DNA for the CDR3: TGCAGTGCTAGTGACAGGGGGAGCTATGGCTACACCTTC.